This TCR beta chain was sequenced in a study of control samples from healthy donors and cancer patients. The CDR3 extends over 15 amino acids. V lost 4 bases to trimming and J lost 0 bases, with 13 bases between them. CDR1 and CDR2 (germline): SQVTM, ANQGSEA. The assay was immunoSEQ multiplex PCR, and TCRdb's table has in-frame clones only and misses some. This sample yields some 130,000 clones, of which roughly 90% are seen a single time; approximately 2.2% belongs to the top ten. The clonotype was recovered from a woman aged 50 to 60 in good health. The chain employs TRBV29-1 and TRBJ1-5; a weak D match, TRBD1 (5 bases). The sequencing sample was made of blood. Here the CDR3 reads CSVGGGTYSNQPQHF. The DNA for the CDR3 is TGCAGCGTTGGTGGGGGGACTTATAGCAATCAGCCCCAGCATTTT.